Below are 18 T cell receptor beta chains sequenced from a single sample in a study of blood T cell repertoires in COVID-19. The assay was immunoSEQ multiplex PCR, and TCRdb's table has in-frame clones only and misses some. The table has 150,000 to 200,000 clones, 88% seen once. Specimen: peripheral blood. The receptors here all came from a human donor in a cohort sampled during active COVID-19.

The V and J genes are TRBV5-6 and TRBJ1-1, with 8 positions matching TRBD1. CDR3 length equals 15 residues. The V and J ends lost 4 bases and 4 bases, in that order; junction bases with no gene match: 9. Germline loops: CDR1 SGHDT, CDR2 YYEEEE. CDR3 sequence: CASSVRQGRTTEAFF. CDR3 bases: TGTGCCAGCAGCGTCCGACAGGGGAGGACCACTGAAGCTTTCTTT.

The chain carries TRBV7-9 and TRBJ1-5; D is ambiguous. This CDR3 is built from 14 residues. V lost 5 bases and J 2 bases, leaving 10 bases between the germline ends. Per the germline V gene, CDR1 is SEHNR and CDR2 is FQNEAQ (reference sequence). Here the CDR3 DNA reads TGTGCCAGCAGCCCCTCCCCCGGCAATCAGCCCCAGCATTTT. It yields the protein CASSPSPGNQPQHF.

The chain couples TRBV4-3 to TRBJ2-7, with D tentatively TRBD1 (5 bases). Between the trimmed V and J ends, which lost 0 bases and 6 bases, there was a span of 9 bases. The length of the CDR3 is 13 residues. Per the germline V gene, CDR1 is LGHNA and CDR2 is YSLEER. CDR3 sequence: CASSQDQGSEQYF. Here the CDR3 DNA reads TGCGCCAGCAGCCAAGATCAGGGCAGCGAGCAGTACTTC.

The chain's CDR3 is CASSIGPRGLNQPQHF. Written as DNA, the CDR3 is TGTGCCAGTAGTATTGGGCCCAGGGGCCTAAATCAGCCCCAGCATTTT. The gene calls are TRBV19 and TRBJ1-5, with a tentative D call TRBD1 (6 bases). This CDR3 has 16 residues. V lost 3 bases and J 4 bases, leaving 16 bases between the germline ends. Germline CDR1 LNHDA, CDR2 SQIVND (reference sequence).

This sequence joins TRBV6-5 and TRBJ2-5; 8 positions match TRBD2. J was trimmed by 4 bases and V by 10 bases; bases with no gene match: 8. The CDR3 has 13 residues. The germline gives CDR1 MNHEY, CDR2 SVGAGI. CDR3 region: CATRGSGRETQYF. The CDR3 coding sequence is TGTGCCACCCGGGGCAGCGGGAGAGAGACCCAGTACTTC.

This chain uses TRBV5-1 with TRBJ1-6; no clear D. Trimming took 2 bases from V and 2 from J, leaving 11 bases between them. The V gene's germline CDR1 is SGHRS and CDR2 YFSETQ. The CDR3 runs 16 residues. CDR3 nucleotides: TGCGCCAGCAGCTTAATCGGGATCACCTATAATTCACCCCTCCACTTT. Protein product: CASSLIGITYNSPLHF.

This clone is a singleton in its sample. The chain carries TRBV5-6 and TRBJ2-1, with 14 positions matching TRBD2. The germline gives CDR1 SGHDT, CDR2 YYEEEE. The CDR3 has 17 residues. V was clipped by 3 bases and J by 0 bases; unmatched bases: 2. The CDR3 is CASSSGLAGGSYNEQFF. The CDR3 bases are TGTGCCAGCAGCTCCGGACTAGCGGGGGGCTCCTACAATGAGCAGTTCTTC.

The chain couples TRBV5-6 to TRBJ1-4; TRBD1 matches 7 bases. Germline loops: CDR1 SGHDT, CDR2 YYEEEE. With V trimmed by 3 bases and J by 8 bases, 7 bases remained unmatched. The CDR3 contains 14 residues. CDR3 residues: CASSSGTASEKLFF. CDR3 nucleotide sequence: TGTGCCAGCAGCTCCGGGACAGCAAGCGAAAAACTGTTTTTT.

The V and J genes are TRBV5-4 and TRBJ2-2; possible D gene TRBD1, 6 bases. Germline assignment: CDR1 SGHNT and CDR2 YYREEE (reference sequence). The CDR3 spans 15 residues. V was pared by 4 bases and J by 5 bases, with 15 bases between. The CDR3 DNA follows: TGTGCCAGCAGCACCGAGACAGGAACTACCGGGGAGCTGTTTTTT. This encodes CASSTETGTTGELFF.

V is TRBV27 and J is TRBJ1-1; possibly TRBD1 for D (5 bases). Trimming cost V 4 bases and J 0 bases, with 12 bases left between them. The germline V gene has CDR1 MNHEY and CDR2 SMNVEV (reference sequence). The CDR3 is made up of 15 amino acids. CDR3 protein: CASSSGTVLNTEAFF. As DNA, the CDR3 is TGTGCCAGCAGTTCTGGGACTGTTTTGAACACTGAAGCTTTCTTT.

J is TRBJ2-1 and V is TRBV11-2; a weak D match, TRBD2 (5 bases). The germline V gene encodes CDR1 SGHAT and CDR2 FQNNGV. This CDR3 has 14 amino acids. Trimming removed 1 base from V and 12 bases from J, with 16 bases in between. CDR3 DNA: TGTGCCAGCAGCTTAGGGGTCTCGGCGGGTTGGCAGTTCTTC. This codes for CASSLGVSAGWQFF.

The chain combines TRBV5-1 with TRBJ2-1; 7 positions match TRBD1. The CDR3 runs 13 residues. Germline V gives CDR1 SGHRS, CDR2 YFSETQ. J gave up 6 bases and V 6 bases, and 6 bases lay outside the gene matches. Written as DNA, the CDR3 is TGCGCCAGCACCCAGACAGGGATCAATGAGCAGTTCTTC. This translates into CASTQTGINEQFF.

The V call is TRBV6-2 or TRBV6-3, the J call TRBJ2-3, with D possibly TRBD1 on 6 matching bases. V lost 6 bases to trimming and J lost 1 base, with 11 bases between them. Germline V gene lookup returns CDR1 MNHEY and CDR2 SVGEGT. The CDR3 is 14 amino acids. The CDR3 region is CASSWTARTDTQYF. The CDR3 coding sequence is TGTGCCAGCAGCTGGACAGCCCGCACAGATACGCAGTATTTT.

As to this clone: Within the sample, other DNA sequences also encode this same CDR3. V and J are TRBV4-2 and TRBJ2-1; 9 bases are a match to TRBD2. The length of the CDR3 is 16 residues. Looked up from germline, CDR1 is LGHNA and CDR2 is YNFKEQ. Trimming removed 1 base from V and 6 bases from J; junction bases left unmatched: 7. CDR3 residues: CASSQAAAGGTNEQFF. The CDR3 nucleotides read TGTGCCAGCAGCCAAGCGGCAGCGGGAGGAACCAATGAGCAGTTCTTC.

The gene calls are TRBV10-2 and TRBJ2-7, with 9 bases that match TRBD2. The CDR3 length is 16 residues. Germline lookup yields CDR1 WSHSY and CDR2 SAAADI. V was pared by 0 bases and J by 0 bases, with 3 bases of the junction left unmatched. For the CDR3, the DNA is TGCGCCAGCAGTGAGTCGGGCGGGGGGGCCTCCTACGAGCAGTACTTC. Protein sequence: CASSESGGGASYEQYF.

The genes are TRBV7-9 and TRBJ2-5; 7 nucleotides match TRBD2. CDR1 is SEHNR and CDR2 is FQNEAQ in the germline V gene (reference sequence). This CDR3 contains 14 residues. Trimming cost V 7 bases and J 4 bases; bases outside gene matches: 9. CDR3 in amino acids: CASTTGLVRETQYF. The CDR3 DNA reads TGTGCCAGCACCACAGGACTAGTCCGAGAGACCCAGTACTTC.

The genes are TRBV10-3 and TRBJ1-2; tentatively, D is TRBD1 (5 bases). The CDR3 has 13 amino acids. Trimming pared 7 bases from V and 1 base from J, leaving 10 bases between. Germline CDR1 reads ENHRY; CDR2 reads SYGVKD. The CDR3 protein is CAITGTFNYGYTF. The CDR3 DNA reads TGTGCCATCACAGGGACTTTTAACTATGGCTACACCTTC.

The chain recombines TRBV4-2 with TRBJ2-1; TRBD2 matches 11 bases. Germline V lookup: CDR1 LGHNA, CDR2 YNFKEQ. The J segment lost 10 bases and the V segment lost 0 bases, leaving 8 bases of the junction unmatched. CDR3 length: 16 residues. CDR3 residues: CASSQEVLAGGPEQFF. The DNA for the CDR3 is TGTGCCAGCAGCCAAGAAGTCCTAGCGGGGGGCCCCGAGCAGTTCTTC.